These 19 T cell receptor beta chains were all obtained from the same sample, sequenced in a study of PD-1 blockade in classical Hodgkin lymphoma. Every one of the patients relapsed after autologous stem cell transplantation (brentuximab vedotin exposure was variable). Profiled with immunoSEQ multiplex PCR; TCRdb holds only in-frame clones, not every one. The sample shows 43,000 or so clones, 73% of them seen only once. The sample was peripheral blood mononuclear cells (PBMCs), taken at baseline. The receptors were sampled from a human donor with classical Hodgkin lymphoma.

The chain is built from TRBV6-6 and TRBJ2-2; the D gene is possibly TRBD1 (6 bases). The germline CDR1 and CDR2 sequences are MNHNY and SVGAGI (reference sequence). CDR3 length equals 15 residues. V was shortened by 6 bases and J by 4 bases, with 15 bases between the two germline ends. The CDR3 DNA reads as TGTGCCAGCAGCCAAACAGGGCTCAGCACCGGGGAGCTGTTTTTT. Its translation: CASSQTGLSTGELFF.

This clone was observed a handful of times. CDR3 residues: CASSVASGQTPETQYF. CDR3 DNA: TGTGCCAGCAGCGTAGCGTCTGGCCAAACCCCAGAGACCCAGTACTTC. This chain uses TRBV9 with TRBJ2-5; D remains ambiguous. The CDR3 extends over 16 amino acids. From germline, CDR1 is SGDLS and CDR2 YYNGEE. Trimming left V 0 bases short and J 4 bases short, with 16 bases between.

V usage is TRBV5-1 and J usage is TRBJ2-3; D gene uncertain. The CDR3 consists of 13 residues. CDR1 and CDR2 from the germline V gene are SGHRS and YFSETQ. V was cut by 4 bases and J by 3 bases, with 9 bases left in between. Here the CDR3 reads CASSLLTTDTQYF. CDR3 in DNA: TGCGCCAGCAGCCTCTTGACTACAGATACGCAGTATTTT.

The J gene is TRBJ1-4, the V gene TRBV15; no definite D call. V shed 0 bases and J shed 5 bases, with 10 bases lying between them. Per the germline V gene, CDR1 is LNHNV and CDR2 is YYDKDF (reference sequence). This CDR3 spans 15 amino acids. CDR3 region: CATSRDLRENEKLFF. The CDR3 DNA follows: TGTGCCACCAGCAGAGATCTAAGAGAGAATGAAAAACTGTTTTTT.

In its sample, this clone was seen a few times. CDR3 in amino acids: CASSQHSAQGYGYTF. The CDR3 DNA reads TGTGCCAGCAGCCAACATTCGGCACAGGGATATGGCTACACCTTC. The chain carries TRBV7-3 and TRBJ1-2; D possibly corresponds to TRBD1 (6 bases). The CDR3 is 15 residues long. CDR1 and CDR2 from the germline V gene are SGHTA and FQGTGA. The ends were cut back, 5 bases at V and 5 bases at J, with 18 bases in the middle.

The V and J genes are TRBV30 and TRBJ1-1; D is possibly TRBD1 (5 bases). Germline V gives CDR1 GTSNPN, CDR2 SVGIG (reference sequence). This CDR3 spans 14 amino acids. Between the trimmed V and J ends, which lost 2 bases and 1 base, there was a span of 11 bases. The CDR3 DNA is TGTGCCTGGAGTATAGGGACGGGGAACACTGAAGCTTTCTTT. The encoded protein is CAWSIGTGNTEAFF.

The V and J genes are TRBV19 and TRBJ2-2; maybe TRBD1 (7 bases). This CDR3 contains 15 residues. Germline lookup yields CDR1 LNHDA and CDR2 SQIVND (reference sequence). Trimming removed 6 bases at V and 3 bases at J, with 14 bases between. In nucleotides, the CDR3 is TGTGCCAGTAGACCCGGGGGACAGTACACCGGGGAGCTGTTTTTT. Its translation is CASRPGGQYTGELFF.

The rearrangement uses TRBV27 and TRBJ2-3; maybe TRBD1 (7 bases). The germline CDR1 and CDR2 sequences are MNHEY and SMNVEV (reference sequence). V lost 3 bases to trimming and J lost 1 base, with 14 bases between them. The CDR3 length is 16 residues. CDR3 nucleotide sequence: TGTGCCAGCAGTTTCAGGGGGGCGGTTGGCACAGATACGCAGTATTTT. It encodes CASSFRGAVGTDTQYF.

This rearrangement joins TRBV19 to TRBJ2-3; D unresolved. V shed 7 bases and J shed 0 bases, with 14 bases lying between them. The CDR3 extends over 15 amino acids. The germline V gene has CDR1 LNHDA and CDR2 SQIVND (reference sequence). The CDR3 protein is CASTTTATSTDTQYF. The CDR3 bases are TGTGCCAGTACCACGACCGCAACTAGCACAGATACGCAGTATTTT.

This clone was picked up a small number of times. The rearrangement links TRBV10-2 to TRBJ1-5; D uncertain. The V end lost 8 bases, the J end lost 6 bases, and 11 bases lay between the germline ends. The CDR3 extends over 12 amino acids. Germline CDR1 reads WSHSY; CDR2 reads SAAADI. CDR3 loop: CASAAPSQPQHF. In DNA, the CDR3 is TGCGCCAGCGCGGCCCCTTCTCAGCCCCAGCATTTT.

The V gene is TRBV10-2, the J gene TRBJ2-7; TRBD1 might be the D (6 bases). The germline V gene has CDR1 WSHSY and CDR2 SAAADI. Trimming took 2 bases from V and 3 from J, leaving 8 bases between them. The CDR3 spans 13 residues. The CDR3, as DNA: TGCGCCAGCAGTGAGGGACAGCTCTACGAGCAGTACTTC. As protein: CASSEGQLYEQYF.

In DNA, the CDR3 is TGCGCCAGCAGCCAAGAAGGATCGGGAGAGGTGAATGAGCAGTTCTTC. Residues: CASSQEGSGEVNEQFF. The chain employs TRBV4-1 and TRBJ2-1; D is perhaps TRBD2 (6 bases). Trimming left V 0 bases short and J 7 bases short, with 16 bases between. The length of the CDR3 is 16 residues. Germline loops: CDR1 MGHRA, CDR2 YSYEKL.

This chain joins TRBV30 and TRBJ2-2; no clear D. The CDR3 sequence is 17 residues long. V was cut by 0 bases and J by 4 bases, with 18 bases left in between. Germline CDR1 reads GTSNPN; CDR2 reads SVGIG (reference sequence). CDR3 bases: TGTGCCTGGAGTGTAGAGTACCTAGGCCCTCTCACCGGGGAGCTGTTTTTT. This sequence encodes CAWSVEYLGPLTGELFF.

The rearrangement joins TRBV2 to TRBJ2-1; 10 nucleotides agree with TRBD2. The CDR3 runs to 15 residues. Germline V gene sequence: CDR1 SNHLY, CDR2 FYNNEI. With V trimmed by 5 bases and J by 0 bases, 1 base remained unmatched. CDR3 coding DNA: TGTGCCAGCAGTTTAGCGGGAGGCTCCTACAATGAGCAGTTCTTC. Translation gives CASSLAGGSYNEQFF.

This clone was observed a single time. The genes are TRBV25-1 and TRBJ1-1; D might be TRBD1 (6 bases). V lost 2 bases to trimming and J lost 3 bases, with 10 bases between them. The CDR3 covers 14 residues. Looked up from germline, CDR1 is MGHDK and CDR2 is SYGVNS. The CDR3 DNA is TGTGCCAGCAGTGAACAGGGGTCCTACACTGAAGCTTTCTTT. This encodes CASSEQGSYTEAFF.

This chain links TRBV27 with TRBJ2-5; D perhaps matches TRBD2 (5 bases). This CDR3 spans 15 amino acids. CDR1 and CDR2 from the germline V gene are MNHEY and SMNVEV (reference sequence). V was clipped by 5 bases and J by 1 base, with 14 bases between them. CDR3 protein: CASSPGLSPQETQYF. The CDR3 region has the DNA TGTGCCAGCAGTCCCGGACTCTCACCCCAAGAGACCCAGTACTTC.

This chain uses TRBV9 with TRBJ1-2; 7 positions agree with TRBD1. The CDR3 contains 14 residues. In germline, CDR1 is SGDLS, CDR2 YYNGEE. V lost 4 bases and J lost 7; bases outside the gene matches: 10. Written as DNA, the CDR3 is TGTGCCAGCAGCAATCTTGGGACAGACTTTGGCTACACCTTC. Encoded protein: CASSNLGTDFGYTF. The entire variable domain, with the rest obtained from reference TRBV9 and TRBJ1-2, is as follows: DSGVTQTPKHLITATGQRVTLRCSPRSGDLSVYWYQQSLDQGLQFLIQYYNGEERAKGNILERFSAQQFPDLHSELNLSSLELGDSALYFCASSNLGTDFGYTFGSGTRLTVV.

V usage is TRBV7-2 and J usage is TRBJ2-7; TRBD2 is a possible D gene (5 bases). Per germline, CDR1 SGHTA and CDR2 FQGNSA. CDR3 size: 14 residues. Trimming pared 3 bases from V and 6 bases from J, leaving 15 bases between. For the CDR3, the DNA is TGTGCCAGCAGCTTGTCGGTAGCGCAGCGCGAGCAGTACTTC. It yields the protein CASSLSVAQREQYF.

J is TRBJ2-3 and V is TRBV6-1, with TRBD2 as a possible D gene (6 bases). CDR1 is MNHNS, CDR2 SASEGT, per germline. V gave up 4 bases and J gave up 6 bases, with 17 bases separating them. The CDR3 loop spans 15 amino acids. For the CDR3, the DNA is TGTGCCAGCAGTGGGATAGCGGTTCTAGAGGATACGCAGTATTTT. This encodes CASSGIAVLEDTQYF.